The clone carrying this TCR beta chain has only a few counts. Antigen specificity is unknown. The CDR3 runs to 15 residues. Germline V CDR1 and CDR2: SEHNR, FQNEAQ (reference sequence). V lost 0 bases and J lost 6, with 14 bases in between. This sample was taken from a study of radiation and T cells in renal cell carcinoma. Notes on the study in general: Top tumor clonotypes rose in blood 2 weeks post-radiation, then contracted. Without pretreatment biopsies, baseline tumor clonotype presence was undetermined.

Sequencing was performed with immunoSEQ multiplex PCR; in TCRdb, only in-frame clones are kept and a portion is missing. The top ten clones hold around 11% of a sample with roughly 170,000 clones, approximately 90% of them seen once. Time point meaning: blood 4 weeks post-SBRT, at nephrectomy. The treatment denotes: 15 Gy SBRT to primary tumor, nephrectomy 4 weeks later. Nephrectomy followed 15 Gy stereotactic body radiation by 4 weeks. After SBRT, blood was collected at 2 and 4 weeks, plus baseline. This TCR came from a woman aged 50 to 65 with renal cell carcinoma. The chain combines TRBV7-9 with TRBJ1-1; D possibly corresponds to TRBD1 (6 bases). Material: blood, obtained from a patient whose treatment included radiotherapy and nephrectomy. In DNA form, the CDR3 reads TGTGCCAGCAGCTTAGCGGGAAAGGGGGTCCCTGAAGCTTTCTTT. Protein: CASSLAGKGVPEAFF.